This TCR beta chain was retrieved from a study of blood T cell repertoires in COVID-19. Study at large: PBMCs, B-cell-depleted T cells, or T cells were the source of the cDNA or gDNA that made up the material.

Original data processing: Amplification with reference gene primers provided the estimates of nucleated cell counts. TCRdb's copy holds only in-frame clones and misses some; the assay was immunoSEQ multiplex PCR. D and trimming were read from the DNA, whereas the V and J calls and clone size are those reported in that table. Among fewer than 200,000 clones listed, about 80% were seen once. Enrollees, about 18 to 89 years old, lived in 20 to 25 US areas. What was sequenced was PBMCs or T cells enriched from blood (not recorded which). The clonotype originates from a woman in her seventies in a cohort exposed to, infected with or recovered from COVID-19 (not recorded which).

CDR3 sequence reads: CASSFGGAGNQPQHF. In DNA, the CDR3 is TGTGCCAGCAGTTTTGGGGGGGCCGGCAATCAGCCCCAGCATTTT. The V call is TRBV28, the J call TRBJ1-5; possible D gene TRBD1, 6 bases. The germline V gene has CDR1 MDHEN and CDR2 SYDVKM. The length of the CDR3 is 15 residues. V lost 3 bases and J 2 bases, leaving 11 bases between the germline ends.